The 11 T cell receptor beta chains given below trace back to one sample, sequenced in a study of blood T cell repertoires in COVID-19. Profiling relied on immunoSEQ multiplex PCR, and the TCRdb table lists in-frame clones only, not all of them. The repertoire holds approximately 110,000 clones, with 80% to 90% as singletons. The material sequenced was peripheral blood. Receptors were obtained from a woman in her forties or fifties with active or convalescent COVID-19.

The V call is TRBV18, the J call TRBJ1-2; D is possibly TRBD1 (5 bases). The CDR3 spans 15 residues. CDR1 is KGHSH, CDR2 LQKENI, per germline. V was pared by 2 bases and J by 2 bases, with 12 bases between. The CDR3 loop is CASSPATAINYGYTF. The CDR3 DNA reads as TGTGCCAGCTCACCAGCGACAGCCATCAACTATGGCTACACCTTC.

This clone was seen only a few times. The chain couples TRBV7-2 to TRBJ2-2, with TRBD2 matching over 7 bases. Germline CDR1 and CDR2: SGHTA and FQGNSA. The ends lost 5 bases at V and 4 bases at J; junction bases unmatched: 10. The CDR3 has 16 residues. In DNA, the CDR3 is TGTGCCAGCAGCCCGGCGGTACTAGCGCCCACCGGGGAGCTGTTTTTT. Translated: CASSPAVLAPTGELFF. Full variable domain (outside the CDR3, taken from reference TRBV7-2 and TRBJ2-2): GAGVSQSPSNKVTEKGKDVELRCDPISGHTALYWYRQSLGQGLEFLIYFQGNSAPDKSGLPSDRFSAERTGGSVSTLTIQRTQQEDSAVYLCASSPAVLAPTGELFFGEGSRLTVL.

J is TRBJ1-4 and V is TRBV18; a weak D match, TRBD1 (5 bases). The CDR3 is 13 amino acids. V was shortened by 2 bases and J by 8 bases, with 9 bases between the two germline ends. Looked up from germline, CDR1 is KGHSH and CDR2 is LQKENI. CDR3 DNA: TGTGCCAGCTCACCAAGGGGTGGGGAAAAACTGTTTTTT. Residues: CASSPRGGEKLFF.

CDR3 amino acids: CASSLRRVSYEQYF. CDR3 nucleotides: TGTGCCAGCAGCTTGCGGCGGGTCTCCTACGAGCAGTACTTC. The J gene is TRBJ2-7, the V gene TRBV5-6; the D gene is possibly TRBD2 (5 bases). The CDR3 consists of 14 residues. Germline CDR1 reads SGHDT; CDR2 reads YYEEEE. Trimming shortened V by 1 base and J by 0 bases, and 8 bases separated the two germline ends.

V usage is TRBV7-2 and J usage is TRBJ1-5; 9 positions agree with TRBD1. CDR1 and CDR2 from the germline V gene are SGHTA and FQGNSA. The J segment lost 8 bases and the V segment lost 5 bases, leaving 10 bases of the junction unmatched. The CDR3 consists of 15 residues. CDR3 sequence: CASSPRTGDSKPQHF. CDR3 DNA: TGTGCCAGCAGCCCCCGGACAGGGGATAGTAAGCCCCAGCATTTT.

This clone showed up just a few times. The V and J genes are TRBV7-8 and TRBJ2-3; TRBD2 matches at 13 bases. Germline CDR1 is SGHVS and CDR2 is FQNEAQ. V lost 0 bases to trimming and J lost 8 bases; unmatched junction nucleotides: 11. The CDR3 spans 18 residues. This CDR3 is CASSLARRTSGSSPTQYF. CDR3 sequence (DNA): TGTGCCAGCAGCTTAGCGCGGAGGACTAGCGGGAGTAGTCCTACGCAGTATTTT. Together with reference TRBV7-8 and TRBJ2-3, the CDR3 gives the full variable domain: GAGVSQSPRYKVAKRGQDVALRCDPISGHVSLFWYQQALGQGPEFLTYFQNEAQLDKSGLPSDRFFAERPEGSVSTLKIQRTQQEDSAVYLCASSLARRTSGSSPTQYFGPGTRLTVL.

The gene calls are TRBV27 and TRBJ1-1; no reliable D call. V lost 2 bases and J 6 bases, leaving 10 bases between the germline ends. The CDR3 extends over 13 amino acids. Germline CDR1 is MNHEY and CDR2 is SMNVEV (reference sequence). The CDR3 bases are TGTGCCAGCAGTTTAAACAGTCCCCCTGAAGCTTTCTTT. Amino acid sequence: CASSLNSPPEAFF.

V usage is TRBV4-1 and J usage is TRBJ2-1; D is possibly TRBD1 (6 bases). V dropped 3 bases and J dropped 4 bases, with 19 bases sitting between them. This CDR3 is built from 17 residues. Germline CDR1 and CDR2: MGHRA and YSYEKL. CDR3 protein: CASSHPKGDRIYNEQFF. In nucleotides, the CDR3 is TGCGCCAGCAGCCACCCCAAGGGTGACAGGATATACAATGAGCAGTTCTTC.

V usage is TRBV27 and J usage is TRBJ1-6; TRBD1 aligns across 7 bases. Germline CDR1 MNHEY, CDR2 SMNVEV (reference sequence). V shed 5 bases and J 6 bases; nucleotides not matched to a gene: 10. CDR3 size: 16 residues. CDR3 nucleotides: TGTGCCAGCAGTCCCTGGGTTGGGACAGTTAATTCACCCCTCCACTTT. Amino acid sequence: CASSPWVGTVNSPLHF.

The CDR3, as DNA: TGTGCCAGCAGGTCGGAAGAGACCCAGTACTTC. Translated: CASRSEETQYF. The rearrangement links TRBV11-2 to TRBJ2-5; D call uncertain. The CDR3 runs to 11 residues. Germline CDR1 reads SGHAT; CDR2 reads FQNNGV. V dropped 6 bases and J dropped 3 bases, with 5 bases sitting between them.

The table lists this clone with a count of one. The chain has TRBV19 and TRBJ2-1; 7 bases match TRBD2. Germline V lookup: CDR1 LNHDA, CDR2 SQIVND (reference sequence). J lost 9 bases, V lost 2 bases, and 4 bases had no gene match. There are 13 residues in the CDR3. CDR3 region: CASSITPSGEQFF. The CDR3 nucleotides read TGTGCCAGTAGTATAACCCCTAGCGGTGAGCAGTTCTTC.